The clone carrying this T cell receptor (beta chain) was found a few times. TCRbeta library preparation incorporated unique molecular identifiers. TCRdb used MiXCR to reprocess the PCR reads, holding one entry per CDR3 protein. The profile shows almost 400,000 distinct CDR3 sequences, about 20% of them singletons. The CDR3 runs to 16 residues. The V segment lost 5 bases and the J segment 4 bases; nucleotides outside the gene matches: 6. Per the germline V gene, CDR1 is MNHEY and CDR2 is SMNVEV (reference sequence). The data originate from a study of T-cell reconstitution after alpha-beta-depleted transplantation in children.

The receptor was derived from a human donor who donated a stem cell graft to a child with acute myeloid leukemia. V gene TRBV27 combines with J gene TRBJ2-1; 12 bases match TRBD2. Source: PBMCs from the stem cell graft donor, taken from the stem cell graft. For the CDR3, the DNA is TGTGCCAGCAGTCCCCTAGCGGGAGGGGGATACAATGAGCAGTTCTTC. Translated: CASSPLAGGGYNEQFF.